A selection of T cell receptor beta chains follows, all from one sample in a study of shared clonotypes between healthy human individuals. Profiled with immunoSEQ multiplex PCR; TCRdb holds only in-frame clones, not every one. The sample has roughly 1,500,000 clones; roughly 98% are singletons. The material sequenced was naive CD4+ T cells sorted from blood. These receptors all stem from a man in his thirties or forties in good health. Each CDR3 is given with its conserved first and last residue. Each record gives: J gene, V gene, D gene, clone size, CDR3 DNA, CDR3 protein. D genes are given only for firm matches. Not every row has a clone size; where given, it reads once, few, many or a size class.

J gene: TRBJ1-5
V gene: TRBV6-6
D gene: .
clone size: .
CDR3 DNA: TGTGCCAGCAGTTACACGGGGGAAAATAGCAATCAGCCCCAGCATTTT
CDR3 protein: CASSYTGENSNQPQHF

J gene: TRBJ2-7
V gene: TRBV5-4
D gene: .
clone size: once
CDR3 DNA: TGTGCCAGCAGCTTGGGGTGGGCATCATACGAGCAGTACTTC
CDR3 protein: CASSLGWASYEQYF

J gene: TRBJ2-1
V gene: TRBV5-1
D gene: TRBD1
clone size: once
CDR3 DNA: TGCGCCAGCAGCTTACCAGGGGGCTACAATGAGCAGTTCTTC
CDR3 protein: CASSLPGGYNEQFF

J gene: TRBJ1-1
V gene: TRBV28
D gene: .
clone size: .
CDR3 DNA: TGTGCCAGCAGTCTCCTCCCGGGGGACACTGAAGCTTTCTTT
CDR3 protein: CASSLLPGDTEAFF

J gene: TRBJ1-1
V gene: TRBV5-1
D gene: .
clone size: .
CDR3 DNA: TGCGCCAGCAGCTTGGGGGGTCCGAGAGAAGCTTTCTTT
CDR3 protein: CASSLGGPREAFF

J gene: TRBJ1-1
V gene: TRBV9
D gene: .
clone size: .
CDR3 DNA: TGTGCCAGCAGCGTACAGGATAGGGTTACTGAAGCTTTCTTT
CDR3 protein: CASSVQDRVTEAFF

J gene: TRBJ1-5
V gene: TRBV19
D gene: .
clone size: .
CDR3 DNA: TGTGCCAGTAGTATTCCAGGGTCAAATCAGCCCCAGCATTTT
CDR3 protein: CASSIPGSNQPQHF

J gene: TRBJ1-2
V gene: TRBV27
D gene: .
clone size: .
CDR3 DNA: TGTGCCAGCAGTCCAGGGACTTTCTATGGCTACACCTTC
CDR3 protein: CASSPGTFYGYTF

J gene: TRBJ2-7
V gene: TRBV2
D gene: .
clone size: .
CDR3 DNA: TGTGCCAGCTCTTCCACAGGGTCGAGGGAGCAGTACTTC
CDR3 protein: CASSSTGSREQYF

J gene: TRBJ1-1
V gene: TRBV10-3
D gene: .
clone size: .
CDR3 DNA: TGTGCCATCAGTGAGTCGTCAGGGAGTAGAAAGTACACTGAAGCTTTCTTT
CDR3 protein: CAISESSGSRKYTEAFF

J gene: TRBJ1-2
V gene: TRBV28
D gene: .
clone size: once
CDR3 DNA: TGTGCCAGCAGTTTGTCGCTAATCCTGGGTGACCCTAACTATGGCTACACCTTC
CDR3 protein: CASSLSLILGDPNYGYTF

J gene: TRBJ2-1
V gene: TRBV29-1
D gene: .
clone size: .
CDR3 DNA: TGCAGCGTCTGTCATGAGCAGTTCTTC
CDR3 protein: CSVCHEQFF

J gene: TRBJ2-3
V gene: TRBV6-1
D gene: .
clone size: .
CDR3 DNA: TGTGCCAGCAGTGTTGGTAGCACAGATACGCAGTATTTT
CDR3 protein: CASSVGSTDTQYF

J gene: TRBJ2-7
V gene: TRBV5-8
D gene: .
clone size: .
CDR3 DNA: TGTGCCAGCAGCTTAGGACAGTCCCCTCAACCCTACGAGCAGTACTTC
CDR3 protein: CASSLGQSPQPYEQYF

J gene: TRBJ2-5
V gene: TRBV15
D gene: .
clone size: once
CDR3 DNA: TGTGCCACCAGCCTGACCGGCAGCCAAGAGACCCAGTACTTC
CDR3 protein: CATSLTGSQETQYF

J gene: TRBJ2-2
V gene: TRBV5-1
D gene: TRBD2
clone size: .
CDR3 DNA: TGCGCCAGCACCGTACTAGCGGGGGCCCCCGGGGAGCTGTTTTTT
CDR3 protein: CASTVLAGAPGELFF

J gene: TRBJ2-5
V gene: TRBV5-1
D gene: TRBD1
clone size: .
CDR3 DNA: TGCGCCAGCTCCGGGACAGGGGCCCAAGAGACCCAGTACTTC
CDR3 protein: CASSGTGAQETQYF

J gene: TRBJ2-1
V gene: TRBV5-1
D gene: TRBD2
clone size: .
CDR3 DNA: TGCGCCAGCAGCGACGGACTAGCGGGAGCTGAGCAGTTCTTC
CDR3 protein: CASSDGLAGAEQFF

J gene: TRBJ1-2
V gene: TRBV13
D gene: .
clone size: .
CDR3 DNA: TGTGCCAGCAGCTTACGGCAGGGCGATGGCTACACCTTC
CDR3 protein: CASSLRQGDGYTF

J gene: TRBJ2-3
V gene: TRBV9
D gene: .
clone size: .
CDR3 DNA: TGTGCCAGCAGCGTAGGCTCCGCCACAGATACGCAGTATTTT
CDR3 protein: CASSVGSATDTQYF

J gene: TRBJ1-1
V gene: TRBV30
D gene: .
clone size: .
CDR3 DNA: TGTGCCTGGTCCTTCCCCCAACAGCTGATGAACACTGAAGCTTTCTTT
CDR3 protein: CAWSFPQQLMNTEAFF

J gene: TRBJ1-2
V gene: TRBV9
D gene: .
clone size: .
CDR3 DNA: TGTGCCAGCAGTCAAGTTGGGGGGACCTATGGCTACACCTTC
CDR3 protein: CASSQVGGTYGYTF

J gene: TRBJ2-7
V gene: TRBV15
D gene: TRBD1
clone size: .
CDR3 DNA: TGTGCCACCAGCAGACCTAGCAGACAGGGAGACTACGAGCAGTACTTC
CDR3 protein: CATSRPSRQGDYEQYF

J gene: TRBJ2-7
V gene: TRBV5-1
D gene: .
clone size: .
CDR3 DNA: TGCGCCAGCAGCTTGGATAGCGGTACCTACGAGCAGTACTTC
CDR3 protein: CASSLDSGTYEQYF

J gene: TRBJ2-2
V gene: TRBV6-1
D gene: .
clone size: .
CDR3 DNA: TGTGCCAGCATGAGGGATAGGAGGGGGGTCGGGGAGCTGTTTTTT
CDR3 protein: CASMRDRRGVGELFF

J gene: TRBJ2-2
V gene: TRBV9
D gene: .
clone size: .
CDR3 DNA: TGTGCCAGCAGCGTAGCCCCTGTCGGGAACACCGGGGAGCTGTTTTTT
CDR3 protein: CASSVAPVGNTGELFF

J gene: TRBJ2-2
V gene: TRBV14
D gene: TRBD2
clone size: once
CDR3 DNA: TGTGCCAGCAGCCGCCGACTAGCGTTGACCGGGGAGCTGTTTTTT
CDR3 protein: CASSRRLALTGELFF

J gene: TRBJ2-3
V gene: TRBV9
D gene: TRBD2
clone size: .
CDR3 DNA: TGTGCCAGCAGCATGGGACTAGCGGGAGTGGAGGAAACGCAGTATTTT
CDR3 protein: CASSMGLAGVEETQYF

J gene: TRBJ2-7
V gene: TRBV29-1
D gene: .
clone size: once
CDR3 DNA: TGCAGCGTTGTGGGGAGACTCTCCTACGAGCAGTACTTC
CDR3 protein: CSVVGRLSYEQYF

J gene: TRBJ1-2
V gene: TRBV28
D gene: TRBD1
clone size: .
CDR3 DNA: TGTGCCAGCAGCTTCATGGGACAGGGGTACGGAGCTAACTATGGCTACACCTTC
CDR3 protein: CASSFMGQGYGANYGYTF

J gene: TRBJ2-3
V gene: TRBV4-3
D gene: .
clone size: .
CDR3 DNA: TGCGCCAGCAGCCAAGATTTGGTAGATACGCAGTATTTT
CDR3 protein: CASSQDLVDTQYF

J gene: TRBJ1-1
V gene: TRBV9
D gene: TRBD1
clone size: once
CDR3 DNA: TGTGCCAGCAGCGTAGTTTCAGGGGGAGGAAACACTGAAGCTTTCTTT
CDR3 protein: CASSVVSGGGNTEAFF

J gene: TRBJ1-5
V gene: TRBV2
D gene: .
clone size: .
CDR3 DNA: TGTGCCAGCAGCCAAAGGGGTCATGGTCAGCCCCAGCATTTT
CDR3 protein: CASSQRGHGQPQHF

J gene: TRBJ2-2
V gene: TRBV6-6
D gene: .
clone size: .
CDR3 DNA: TGTGCCTCCCGGGCGGATTTTCCCGGGGAGCTGTTTTTT
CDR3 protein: CASRADFPGELFF

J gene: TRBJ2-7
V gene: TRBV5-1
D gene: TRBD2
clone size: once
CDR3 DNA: TGCGCCAGCAGCATGCATAGCGGGAGTTCCTACGAGCAGTACTTC
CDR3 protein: CASSMHSGSSYEQYF

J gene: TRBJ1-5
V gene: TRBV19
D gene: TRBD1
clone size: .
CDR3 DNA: TGTGCCAGTAGTATAAAAGACAGGGGGTCTTACAATCAGCCCCAGCATTTT
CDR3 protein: CASSIKDRGSYNQPQHF

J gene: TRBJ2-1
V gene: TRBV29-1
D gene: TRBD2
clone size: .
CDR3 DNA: TGCAGCGTTGAGTCCAGCGGGAGGGCCGCAGGTTACAATGAGCAGTTCTTC
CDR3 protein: CSVESSGRAAGYNEQFF

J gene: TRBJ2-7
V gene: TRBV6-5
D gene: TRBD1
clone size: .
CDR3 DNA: TGTGCCAGCAGTGCCTCCATCCGACAGGGGCTCGAGCAGTACTTC
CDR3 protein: CASSASIRQGLEQYF

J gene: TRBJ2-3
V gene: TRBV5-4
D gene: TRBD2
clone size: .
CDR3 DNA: TGTGCCAGCAGCTCGGTGGCGGGAGGGCCCGGTTCAGATACGCAGTATTTT
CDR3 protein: CASSSVAGGPGSDTQYF

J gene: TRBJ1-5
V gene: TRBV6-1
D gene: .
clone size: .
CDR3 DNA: TGTGCCAGCAGTGATACGGGCGGCAGGCAGCCCCAGCATTTT
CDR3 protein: CASSDTGGRQPQHF

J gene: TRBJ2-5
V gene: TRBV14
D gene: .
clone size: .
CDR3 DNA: TGTGCCAGCAGCGCCTATGAGGAGACCCAGTACTTC
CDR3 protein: CASSAYEETQYF

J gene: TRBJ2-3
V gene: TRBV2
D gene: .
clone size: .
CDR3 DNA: TGTGCCAGCAGCGGATTCACAGGGCAGCAAGGAGATACGCAGTATTTT
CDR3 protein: CASSGFTGQQGDTQYF

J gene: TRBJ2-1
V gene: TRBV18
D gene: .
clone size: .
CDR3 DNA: TGTGCCAGCTCACTCCTACGAGCGCACCAAGACAATGAGCAGTTCTTC
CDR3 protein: CASSLLRAHQDNEQFF

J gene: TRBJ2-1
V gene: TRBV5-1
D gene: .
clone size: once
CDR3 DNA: TGCGCCAGCAGCTCGGGACTTCGGGGCTCCTACAATGAGCAGTTCTTC
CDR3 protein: CASSSGLRGSYNEQFF

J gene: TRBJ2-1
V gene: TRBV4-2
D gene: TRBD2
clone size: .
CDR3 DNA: TGTGCCAGCAGCCAATCATTAGCGGGAGACAATGAGCAGTTCTTC
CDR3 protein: CASSQSLAGDNEQFF

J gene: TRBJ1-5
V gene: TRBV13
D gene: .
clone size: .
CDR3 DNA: TGTGCCAGCAGCGAGGGAAGGGATCAGCCCCAGCATTTT
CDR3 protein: CASSEGRDQPQHF

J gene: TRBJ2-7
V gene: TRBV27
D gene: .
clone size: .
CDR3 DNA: TGTGCCAGCAGGGACCAACAAGGCTCCTACGAGCAGTACTTC
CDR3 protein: CASRDQQGSYEQYF

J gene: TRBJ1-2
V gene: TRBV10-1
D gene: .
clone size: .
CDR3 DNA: TGCGCCAGCAGCCGGGATTCTAACTATGGCTACACCTTC
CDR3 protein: CASSRDSNYGYTF

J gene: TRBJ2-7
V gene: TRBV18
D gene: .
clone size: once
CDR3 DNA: TGTGCCAGCTCACTATGGGTCGAAAACCCCTCCTACGAGCAGTACTTC
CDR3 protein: CASSLWVENPSYEQYF

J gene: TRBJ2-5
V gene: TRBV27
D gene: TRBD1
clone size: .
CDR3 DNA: TGTGCCAGCAGTATGATTCGACAGGGAGAGACCCAGTACTTC
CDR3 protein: CASSMIRQGETQYF

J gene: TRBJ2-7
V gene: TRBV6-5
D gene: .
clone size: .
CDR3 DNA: TGTGCCAGCAGCCTACCCCCGCACGAGCAGTACTTC
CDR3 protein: CASSLPPHEQYF

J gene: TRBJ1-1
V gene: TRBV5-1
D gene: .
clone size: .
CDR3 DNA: TGCGCCAGCAGCTCGGGACGTAACCTGGACACTGAAGCTTTCTTT
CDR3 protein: CASSSGRNLDTEAFF